Included here is one TCR beta chain sequence, with context. The sample originates from a study of blood T cell repertoires in COVID-19. About the study: Samples of COVID-19 (acute and convalescent) were obtained from the United States, Italy and Spain.

The assay was immunoSEQ multiplex PCR, and TCRdb's table has in-frame clones only and misses some. Among hundreds of thousands of clones listed, around 89% were seen once. The sequence was obtained from a woman aged 40-49 years who had recovered from COVID-19. Material for sequencing was PBMCs or T cells enriched from blood (not recorded which).

The CDR3 here is CAWSVAAFNEQFF. CDR3 DNA sequence: TGTGCCTGGAGTGTAGCGGCCTTCAATGAGCAGTTCTTC. The chain employs TRBV30 and TRBJ2-1, with D perhaps TRBD2 (5 bases). CDR3 length equals 13 residues. CDR1 and CDR2 from the germline V gene are GTSNPN and SVGIG (reference sequence). V lost 0 bases and J 6 bases, leaving 9 bases between the germline ends.